The 29 T cell receptor beta chains presented below share a single source sample, sequenced in a study of chemoradiotherapy in HPV16-positive cancers. Generated by immunoSEQ multiplex PCR, the TCRdb table keeps only in-frame clones and is missing some. Of some 31,000 clones listed, 91% are singletons. The sequencing here drew on blood, taken from a patient who underwent chemoradiotherapy. The receptor source for this set is a human donor with HPV-associated anogenital cancer.

The chain links TRBV28 to TRBJ2-7; the D gene is possibly TRBD1 (7 bases). CDR3 length: 15 amino acids. Trimming shortened V by 3 bases and J by 3 bases, and 15 bases separated the two germline ends. Germline V gene data show CDR1 as MDHEN and CDR2 as SYDVKM. CDR3 DNA sequence: TGTGCCAGCAGTTTTATAGGGGGGACAGACTACGAGCAGTACTTC. Translation: CASSFIGGTDYEQYF.

The gene calls are TRBV5-1 and TRBJ2-5; D gene uncertain. The germline V gene encodes CDR1 SGHRS and CDR2 YFSETQ. This CDR3 has 15 residues. The ends were cut back, 7 bases at V and 5 bases at J, with 21 bases in the middle. CDR3 sequence (DNA): TGCGCCAGCGGCCCTACCGCCGGGCCCGAGGAGACCCAGTACTTC. This encodes CASGPTAGPEETQYF. The full variable domain, completed using reference TRBV5-1 and TRBJ2-5, is KAGVTQTPRYLIKTRGQQVTLSCSPISGHRSVSWYQQTPGQGLQFLFEYFSETQRNKGNFPGRFSGRQFSNSRSEMNVSTLELGDSALYLCASGPTAGPEETQYFGPGTRLLVL.

This clone was detected only once. V gene TRBV5-1 combines with J gene TRBJ2-5; TRBD2 agrees at 10 bases. There are 15 residues in the CDR3. Looked up from germline, CDR1 is SGHRS and CDR2 is YFSETQ. V lost 0 bases to trimming and J lost 5 bases; unmatched junction nucleotides: 4. CDR3 DNA sequence: TGCGCCAGCAGCTTGGGTACTAGCGGGGTGGAGACCCAGTACTTC. Its translation is CASSLGTSGVETQYF.

The chain recombines TRBV10-3 with TRBJ2-3; 8 positions match TRBD2. Germline lookup yields CDR1 ENHRY and CDR2 SYGVKD. Losses at the gene ends were 5 bases for V and 1 base for J; bases not matched to a gene: 5. The CDR3 has 15 residues. In DNA form, the CDR3 reads TGTGCCATCAGTTTCGGGACTAGGGGCACAGATACGCAGTATTTT. It codes for CAISFGTRGTDTQYF.

This clone has just one count. This chain connects TRBV29-1 to TRBJ2-7; D ambiguous. The CDR3 sequence is 14 residues long. The ends were cut back, 4 bases at V and 1 base at J, with 14 bases in the middle. Germline V CDR1 and CDR2: SQVTM, ANQGSEA. This CDR3 reads CSVGYRVGSYEQYF. CDR3 nucleotide sequence: TGCAGCGTTGGGTATCGGGTGGGGTCCTACGAGCAGTACTTC.

The rearrangement joins TRBV9 to TRBJ1-2; D gene ambiguous. The V end lost 4 bases, the J end lost 0 bases, and 4 bases lay between the germline ends. Germline CDR1 SGDLS, CDR2 YYNGEE. CDR3 length: 12 amino acids. The CDR3 DNA is TGTGCCAGCAGCTCCTCTAACTATGGCTACACCTTC. Its protein product is CASSSSNYGYTF.

The V gene is TRBV6-5, the J gene TRBJ1-3; no reliable D call. V was clipped by 5 bases and J by 0 bases, with 8 bases between them. The CDR3 sequence is 14 residues long. From germline, CDR1 is MNHEY and CDR2 SVGAGI. The CDR3 nucleotides read TGTGCCAGCAGTACCGAGAGCTCTGGAAACACCATATATTTT. Its protein is CASSTESSGNTIYF.

The CDR3 reads CASSPPGLAGEQYF. CDR3 nucleotide sequence: TGTGCCAGCTCACCCCCGGGTCTCGCGGGGGAGCAGTACTTC. The chain carries TRBV18 and TRBJ2-7; D perhaps matches TRBD2 (6 bases). Germline CDR1 reads KGHSH; CDR2 reads LQKENI. The CDR3 is made up of 14 amino acids. The V and J ends lost 3 bases and 7 bases respectively, with 16 bases between them.

The gene calls are TRBV30 and TRBJ1-5; 9 bases map to TRBD1. Losses at the gene ends were 0 bases for V and 0 bases for J; bases not matched to a gene: 3. CDR1 and CDR2 (germline): GTSNPN, SVGIG (reference sequence). CDR3 size: 16 residues. The CDR3 DNA reads TGTGCCTGGAGTGTCGGGACAGGGCTTAGCAATCAGCCCCAGCATTTT. This sequence encodes CAWSVGTGLSNQPQHF.

The rearrangement uses TRBV27 and TRBJ2-1; D gene unclear. Trimming took 1 base from V and 4 from J, leaving 8 bases between them. The CDR3 spans 14 residues. Germline V lookup: CDR1 MNHEY, CDR2 SMNVEV (reference sequence). The CDR3 region has the DNA TGTGCCAGCAGTTTATTCGGTGATTACAATGAGCAGTTCTTC. Amino acid sequence: CASSLFGDYNEQFF.

The gene calls are TRBV10-1 and TRBJ2-7; 9 bases line up with TRBD1. This CDR3 contains 15 residues. The junction had 8 bases not matched to a gene; V was cut back by 3 bases and J by 5 bases. Germline loops: CDR1 WNHNN, CDR2 SYGVQD (reference sequence). CDR3 protein: CASSDSGTGIDEQYF. CDR3 DNA: TGCGCCAGCAGTGACTCCGGGACAGGGATCGACGAGCAGTACTTC.

The J gene is TRBJ1-5, the V gene TRBV19; 12 nucleotides agree with TRBD1. V trimming: 6 bases; J trimming: 7 bases; junction bases outside the gene matches: 10. CDR1 and CDR2 (germline): LNHDA, SQIVND (reference sequence). This CDR3 has 16 amino acids. CDR3 in amino acids: CASSGIGTGGGQPQHF. CDR3 nucleotide sequence: TGTGCCAGTAGCGGTATTGGGACAGGGGGCGGGCAGCCCCAGCATTTT.

The V call is TRBV7-2, the J call TRBJ2-7, with D possibly called TRBD1 or TRBD2 (5 bases each). Germline CDR1 is SGHTA and CDR2 is FQGNSA. The CDR3 sequence is 14 residues long. Trimming shortened V by 2 bases and J by 6 bases, and 14 bases separated the two germline ends. For the CDR3, the DNA is TGTGCCAGCAGCTTATCTGGGGGTGGCGGCGAGCAGTACTTC. Encoded protein: CASSLSGGGGEQYF.

V usage is TRBV14 and J usage is TRBJ2-3; D perhaps matches TRBD1 (6 bases). The V and J ends lost 0 bases and 2 bases respectively, with 15 bases between them. Germline CDR1 SGHDN, CDR2 FVKESK. This CDR3 has 17 residues. The CDR3 region is CASSQDQSQGITDTQYF. CDR3 sequence (DNA): TGTGCCAGCAGCCAAGATCAATCCCAGGGGATCACAGATACGCAGTATTTT.

This clone was counted once. V is TRBV11-2 and J is TRBJ2-3; D possibly corresponds to TRBD1 (5 bases). This CDR3 has 16 residues. The ends were cut back, 3 bases at V and 6 bases at J, with 19 bases in the middle. Germline CDR1 and CDR2: SGHAT and FQNNGV. This CDR3 is CASSLNPLWGGDTQYF. The DNA for the CDR3 is TGTGCCAGCAGCTTGAATCCCCTCTGGGGCGGCGATACGCAGTATTTT.

Here the CDR3 reads CASAWDSNQPQHF. The CDR3 nucleotides read TGTGCCAGCGCCTGGGACAGCAATCAGCCCCAGCATTTT. V and J are TRBV18 and TRBJ1-5; D may be TRBD1 (5 bases). V was pared by 8 bases and J by 1 base, with 9 bases between. Per the germline V gene, CDR1 is KGHSH and CDR2 is LQKENI. CDR3 size: 13 residues.

CDR3 residues: CASSRGLAGGPTDTQYF. The CDR3 DNA reads as TGTGCCAGCAGCCGAGGATTAGCGGGAGGCCCCACAGATACGCAGTATTTT. This chain links TRBV11-2 with TRBJ2-3; 10 bases are a match to TRBD2. The junction had 10 bases not matched to a gene; V was cut back by 5 bases and J by 2 bases. Germline assignment: CDR1 SGHAT and CDR2 FQNNGV. This CDR3 has 17 amino acids.

With regard to this clone: This sample also contains other DNA sequences that code for the same CDR3. The gene calls are TRBV5-1 and TRBJ2-7; no reliable D call. The CDR3 sequence is 14 residues long. CDR1 is SGHRS and CDR2 is YFSETQ in the germline V gene. Trimming took 0 bases from V and 0 from J, leaving 7 bases between them. CDR3 region: CASSLEDSSYEQYF. The DNA of the CDR3 is TGCGCCAGCAGCTTGGAAGATTCCTCCTACGAGCAGTACTTC.

This clone came up a few times. V gene TRBV9 combines with J gene TRBJ1-3, with unresolved D. This CDR3 region has 12 residues. V lost 9 bases and J lost 4, with 11 bases in between. Germline assignment: CDR1 SGDLS and CDR2 YYNGEE. The CDR3 sequence: CATGRSGNTIYF. CDR3 in DNA: TGTGCCACGGGCAGGAGCGGAAACACCATATATTTT.

The CDR3: CASSEELAGVDEQYF. CDR3 in DNA: TGCGCCAGCAGTGAAGAACTAGCGGGAGTTGACGAGCAGTACTTC. V usage is TRBV10-2 and J usage is TRBJ2-7; 11 nucleotides align to TRBD2. The length of the CDR3 is 15 residues. Germline CDR1 and CDR2: WSHSY and SAAADI. With V trimmed by 3 bases and J by 5 bases, 6 bases remained unmatched.

This chain connects TRBV5-6 to TRBJ2-5, with 7 positions matching TRBD2. Germline loops: CDR1 SGHDT, CDR2 YYEEEE. The CDR3 runs to 14 residues. V was pared by 4 bases and J by 5 bases, with 8 bases of the junction left unmatched. In DNA form, the CDR3 reads TGTGCCAGCAGCCGCGGGAGCGGGTATGAGACCCAGTACTTC. This translates into CASSRGSGYETQYF.

The V call is TRBV6-1, the J call TRBJ1-1; D not resolved. The V end lost 4 bases, the J end lost 4 bases, and 13 bases lay between the germline ends. The germline gives CDR1 MNHNS, CDR2 SASEGT. This CDR3 region has 14 residues. In DNA, the CDR3 is TGTGCCAGCAGTGTTGGAATCTCGGGCACTGAAGCTTTCTTT. It encodes CASSVGISGTEAFF.

The V gene is TRBV29-1, the J gene TRBJ1-1; 7 nucleotides align to TRBD1. Trimming at V came to 6 bases and at J to 1 base, leaving 8 bases not matched to a gene. CDR1 and CDR2 (germline): SQVTM, ANQGSEA. The CDR3 is made up of 14 amino acids. The CDR3 loop reads CSVNTGQPNTEAFF. CDR3 nucleotides: TGCAGCGTCAATACGGGACAGCCGAACACTGAAGCTTTCTTT.

The chain combines TRBV6-1 with TRBJ2-1, with 9 bases fitting TRBD2. This CDR3 is 14 amino acids long. Trimming at V came to 1 base and at J to 12 bases, leaving 7 bases not matched to a gene. Germline V CDR1 and CDR2: MNHNS, SASEGT. The CDR3 DNA is TGTGCCAGCAGTGAAGGCTTGGGTAGCGGGGGGCAGTTCTTC. Amino acids: CASSEGLGSGGQFF.

This chain connects TRBV7-9 to TRBJ1-1; D is possibly TRBD1 (6 bases). Germline V gene lookup returns CDR1 SEHNR and CDR2 FQNEAQ (reference sequence). V dropped 11 bases and J dropped 4 bases, with 17 bases sitting between them. The CDR3 loop spans 13 amino acids. The CDR3 region is CALKQGLSTEAFF. The CDR3, as DNA: TGTGCCCTTAAGCAGGGGCTAAGCACTGAAGCTTTCTTT.

This clone was detected only once. The chain uses TRBV1 and TRBJ1-2. TRBV1 is deemed a pseudogene. This CDR3 is built from 14 residues. CDR3 sequence (DNA): TGCACCAGCAGTGGCGAGCGAAAGACCTATGGCTACACCTTC. Its protein is CTSSGERKTYGYTF.

V and J are TRBV18 and TRBJ2-7, with D possibly matching TRBD1 (6 bases). V was pared by 3 bases and J by 0 bases, with 9 bases between. Germline V gene sequence: CDR1 KGHSH, CDR2 LQKENI. The CDR3 is 14 amino acids. The CDR3 sequence is CASSPMDSSYEQYF. The DNA of the CDR3 is TGTGCCAGCTCACCCATGGACAGCTCCTACGAGCAGTACTTC.

This sequence joins TRBV4-1 and TRBJ1-3; unclear D gene. Germline CDR1 reads MGHRA; CDR2 reads YSYEKL. The V and J ends lost 4 bases and 0 bases respectively, with 7 bases between them. The CDR3 is made up of 14 amino acids. The CDR3 loop reads CASSPKVSGNTIYF. DNA for the CDR3: TGCGCCAGCAGCCCGAAGGTCTCTGGAAACACCATATATTTT.

The gene calls are TRBV7-2 and TRBJ2-7; TRBD1 matches at 10 bases. CDR1 is SGHTA, CDR2 FQGNSA, per germline. This CDR3 is 13 amino acids long. V trimming: 5 bases; J trimming: 5 bases; junction bases outside the gene matches: 3. The CDR3 spells CASSRDRGHEQYF. CDR3 nucleotide sequence: TGTGCCAGCAGCCGGGACAGGGGCCACGAGCAGTACTTC.